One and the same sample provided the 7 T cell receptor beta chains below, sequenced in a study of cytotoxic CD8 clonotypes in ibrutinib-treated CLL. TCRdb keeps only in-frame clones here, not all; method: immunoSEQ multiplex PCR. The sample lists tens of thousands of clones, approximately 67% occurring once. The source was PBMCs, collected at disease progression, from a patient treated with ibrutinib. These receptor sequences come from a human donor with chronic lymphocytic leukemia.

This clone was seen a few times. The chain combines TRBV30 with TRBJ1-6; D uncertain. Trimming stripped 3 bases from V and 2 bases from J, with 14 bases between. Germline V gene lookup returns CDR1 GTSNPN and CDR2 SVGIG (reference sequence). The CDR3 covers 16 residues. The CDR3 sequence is CAWSSRGNTYNSPLHF. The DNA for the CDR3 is TGTGCCTGGAGCTCACGGGGAAACACCTATAATTCACCCCTCCACTTT.

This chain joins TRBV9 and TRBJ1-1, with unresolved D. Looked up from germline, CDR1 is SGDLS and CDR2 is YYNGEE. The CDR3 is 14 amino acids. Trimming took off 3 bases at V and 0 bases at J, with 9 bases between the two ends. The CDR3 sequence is CASSERGMNTEAFF. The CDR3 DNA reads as TGTGCCAGCAGCGAGCGAGGGATGAACACTGAAGCTTTCTTT. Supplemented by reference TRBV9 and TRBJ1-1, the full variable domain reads DSGVTQTPKHLITATGQRVTLRCSPRSGDLSVYWYQQSLDQGLQFLIQYYNGEERAKGNILERFSAQQFPDLHSELNLSSLELGDSALYFCASSERGMNTEAFFGQGTRLTVV.

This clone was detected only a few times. The CDR3 nucleotides are TGTGCCAGCAGCGTAGGTGGGACAGGGAGCAACACTGAAGCTTTCTTT. It is translated as CASSVGGTGSNTEAFF. The rearrangement uses TRBV9 and TRBJ1-1; 9 nucleotides agree with TRBD1. Germline V gene sequence: CDR1 SGDLS, CDR2 YYNGEE. V gave up 0 bases and J gave up 2 bases; unmatched junction bases: 5. The CDR3 is 16 amino acids.

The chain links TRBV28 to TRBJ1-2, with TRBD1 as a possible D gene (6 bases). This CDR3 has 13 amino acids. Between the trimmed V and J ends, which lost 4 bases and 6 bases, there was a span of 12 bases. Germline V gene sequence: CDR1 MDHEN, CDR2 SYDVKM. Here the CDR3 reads CASSSTDSHGYTF. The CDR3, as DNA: TGTGCCAGCAGTTCGACGGACAGTCATGGCTACACCTTC.

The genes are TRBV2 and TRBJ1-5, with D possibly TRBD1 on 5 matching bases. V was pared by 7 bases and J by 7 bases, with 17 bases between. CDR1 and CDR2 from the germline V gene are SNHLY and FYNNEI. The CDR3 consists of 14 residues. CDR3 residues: CASTLGTPNQPQHF. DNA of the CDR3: TGTGCCAGCACCCTCGGGACCCCGAACCAGCCCCAGCATTTT.

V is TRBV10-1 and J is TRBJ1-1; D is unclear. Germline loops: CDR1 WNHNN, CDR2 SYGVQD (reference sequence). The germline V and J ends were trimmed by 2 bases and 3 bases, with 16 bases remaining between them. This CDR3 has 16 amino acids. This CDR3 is CASSEGPRGRDTEAFF. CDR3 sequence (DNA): TGCGCCAGCAGTGAGGGTCCGCGAGGCCGGGACACTGAAGCTTTCTTT.

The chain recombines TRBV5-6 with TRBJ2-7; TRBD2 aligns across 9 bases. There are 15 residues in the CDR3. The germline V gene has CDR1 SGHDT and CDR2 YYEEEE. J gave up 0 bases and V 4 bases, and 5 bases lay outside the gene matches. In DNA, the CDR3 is TGTGCCAGCAGCATGCTAGCGGGGTACTCCTACGAGCAGTACTTC. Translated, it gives CASSMLAGYSYEQYF.